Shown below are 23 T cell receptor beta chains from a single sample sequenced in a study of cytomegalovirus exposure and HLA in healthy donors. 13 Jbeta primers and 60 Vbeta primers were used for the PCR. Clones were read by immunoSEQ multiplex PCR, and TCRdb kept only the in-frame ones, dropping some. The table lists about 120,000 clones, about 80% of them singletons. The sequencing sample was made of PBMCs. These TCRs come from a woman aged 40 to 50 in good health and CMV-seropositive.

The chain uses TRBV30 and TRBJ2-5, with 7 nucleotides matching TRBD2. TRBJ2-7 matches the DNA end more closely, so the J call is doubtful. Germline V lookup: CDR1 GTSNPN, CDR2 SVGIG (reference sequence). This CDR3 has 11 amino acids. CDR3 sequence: CAWRREYEQYF. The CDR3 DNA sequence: TGTGCCTGGAGGCGGGAGTACGAGCAGTACTTC.

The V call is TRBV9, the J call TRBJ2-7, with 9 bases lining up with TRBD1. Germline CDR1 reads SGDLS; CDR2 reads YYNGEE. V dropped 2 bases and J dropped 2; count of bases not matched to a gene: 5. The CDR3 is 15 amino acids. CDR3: CASSVGDREPYEQYF. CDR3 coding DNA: TGTGCCAGCAGCGTGGGGGACAGGGAACCCTACGAGCAGTACTTC.

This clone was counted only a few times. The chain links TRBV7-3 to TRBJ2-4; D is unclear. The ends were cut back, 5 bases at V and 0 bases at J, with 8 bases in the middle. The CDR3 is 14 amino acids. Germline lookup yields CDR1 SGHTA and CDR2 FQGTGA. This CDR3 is CASSPSGAKNIQYF. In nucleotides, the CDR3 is TGTGCCAGCAGCCCATCGGGAGCCAAAAACATTCAGTACTTC.

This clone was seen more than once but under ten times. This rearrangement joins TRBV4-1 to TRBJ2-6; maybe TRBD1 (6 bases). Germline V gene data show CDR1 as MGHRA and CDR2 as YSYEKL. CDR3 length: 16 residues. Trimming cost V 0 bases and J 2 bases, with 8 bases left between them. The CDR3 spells CASSQDQGPGANVLTF. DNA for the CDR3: TGCGCCAGCAGCCAAGATCAGGGGCCTGGGGCCAACGTCCTGACTTTC.

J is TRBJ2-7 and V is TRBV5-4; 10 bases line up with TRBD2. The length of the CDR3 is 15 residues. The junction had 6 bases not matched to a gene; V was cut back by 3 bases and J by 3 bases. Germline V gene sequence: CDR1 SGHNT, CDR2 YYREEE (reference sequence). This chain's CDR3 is CASSSSSGRHYEQYF. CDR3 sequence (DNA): TGTGCCAGCAGCTCTTCTAGCGGGAGACACTACGAGCAGTACTTC.

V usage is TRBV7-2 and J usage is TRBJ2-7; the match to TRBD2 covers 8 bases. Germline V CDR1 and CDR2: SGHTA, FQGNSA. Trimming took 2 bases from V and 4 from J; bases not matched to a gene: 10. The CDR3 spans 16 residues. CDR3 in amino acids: CASSLLTSGNSYEQYF. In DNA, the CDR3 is TGTGCCAGCAGCTTATTAACTAGCGGTAATAGTTACGAGCAGTACTTC. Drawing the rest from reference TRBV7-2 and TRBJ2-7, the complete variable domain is GAGVSQSPSNKVTEKGKDVELRCDPISGHTALYWYRQSLGQGLEFLIYFQGNSAPDKSGLPSDRFSAERTGGSVSTLTIQRTQQEDSAVYLCASSLLTSGNSYEQYFGPGTRLTVT.

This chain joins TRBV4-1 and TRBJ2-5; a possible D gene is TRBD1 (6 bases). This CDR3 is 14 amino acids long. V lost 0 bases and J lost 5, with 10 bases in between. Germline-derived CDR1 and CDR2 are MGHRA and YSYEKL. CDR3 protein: CASSQEQQGETQYF. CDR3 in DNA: TGCGCCAGCAGCCAAGAGCAACAGGGCGAGACCCAGTACTTC.

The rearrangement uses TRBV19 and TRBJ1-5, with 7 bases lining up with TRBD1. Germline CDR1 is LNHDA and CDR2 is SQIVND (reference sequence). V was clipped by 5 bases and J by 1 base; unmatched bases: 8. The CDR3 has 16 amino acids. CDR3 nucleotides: TGTGCCAGTAGTCCACGACAGGGCGGGAGCAATCAGCCCCAGCATTTT. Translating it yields CASSPRQGGSNQPQHF.

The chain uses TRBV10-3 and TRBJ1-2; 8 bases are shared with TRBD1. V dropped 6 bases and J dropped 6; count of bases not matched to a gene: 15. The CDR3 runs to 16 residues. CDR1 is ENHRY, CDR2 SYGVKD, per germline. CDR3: CAISEQNRGSLHGYTF. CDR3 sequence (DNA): TGTGCCATCAGCGAACAAAACAGGGGGAGTCTACATGGCTACACCTTC.

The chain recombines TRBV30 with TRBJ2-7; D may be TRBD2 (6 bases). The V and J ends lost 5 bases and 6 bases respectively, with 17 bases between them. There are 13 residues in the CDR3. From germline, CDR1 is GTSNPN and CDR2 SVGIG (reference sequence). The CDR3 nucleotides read TGTGCCTGGGACATAAAAGGAGGGGTCGAGCAGTACTTC. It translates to CAWDIKGGVEQYF.

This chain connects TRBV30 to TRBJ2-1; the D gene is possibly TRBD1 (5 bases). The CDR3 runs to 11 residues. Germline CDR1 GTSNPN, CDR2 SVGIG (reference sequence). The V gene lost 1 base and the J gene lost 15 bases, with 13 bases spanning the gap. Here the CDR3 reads CAWSGGSGTFF. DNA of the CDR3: TGTGCCTGGAGTGGGGGCTCCGGCACGTTCTTC.

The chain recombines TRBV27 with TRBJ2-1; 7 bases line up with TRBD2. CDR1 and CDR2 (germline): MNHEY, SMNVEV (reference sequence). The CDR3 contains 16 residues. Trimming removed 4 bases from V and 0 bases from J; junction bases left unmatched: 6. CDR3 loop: CASSSPGLSSYNEQFF. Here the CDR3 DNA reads TGTGCCAGCAGTTCCCCGGGACTAAGCTCCTACAATGAGCAGTTCTTC.

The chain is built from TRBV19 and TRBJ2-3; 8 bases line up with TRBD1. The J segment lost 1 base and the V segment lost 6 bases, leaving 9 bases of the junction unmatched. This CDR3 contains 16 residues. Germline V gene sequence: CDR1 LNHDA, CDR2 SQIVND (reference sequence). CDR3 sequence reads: CASRPGTGGGTDTQYF. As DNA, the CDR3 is TGTGCCAGTAGGCCGGGGACAGGCGGGGGCACAGATACGCAGTATTTT.

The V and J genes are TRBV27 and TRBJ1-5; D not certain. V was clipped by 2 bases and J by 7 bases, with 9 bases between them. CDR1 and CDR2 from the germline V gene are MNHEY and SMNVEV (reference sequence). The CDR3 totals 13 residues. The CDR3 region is CASSLASGQPQHF. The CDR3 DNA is TGTGCCAGCAGTTTAGCCTCGGGGCAGCCCCAGCATTTT.

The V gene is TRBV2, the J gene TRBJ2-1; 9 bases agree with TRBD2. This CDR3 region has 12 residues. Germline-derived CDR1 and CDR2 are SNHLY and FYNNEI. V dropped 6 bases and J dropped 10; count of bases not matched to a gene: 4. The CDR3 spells CASRGSGREQFF. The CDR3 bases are TGTGCCAGCAGGGGGAGCGGGAGGGAGCAGTTCTTC.

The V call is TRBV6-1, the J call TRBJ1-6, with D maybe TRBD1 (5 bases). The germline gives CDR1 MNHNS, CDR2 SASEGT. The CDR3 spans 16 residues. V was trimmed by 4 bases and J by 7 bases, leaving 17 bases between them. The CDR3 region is CASSGPQGGGNSPLHF. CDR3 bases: TGTGCCAGCAGTGGCCCCCAGGGTGGGGGGAATTCACCCCTCCACTTT.

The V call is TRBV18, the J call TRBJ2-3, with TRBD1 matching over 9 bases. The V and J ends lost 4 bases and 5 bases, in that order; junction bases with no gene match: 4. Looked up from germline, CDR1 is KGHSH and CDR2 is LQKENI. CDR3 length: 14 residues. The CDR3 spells CASSQDRGGDTQYF. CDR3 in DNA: TGTGCCAGCTCACAGGACAGGGGTGGAGATACGCAGTATTTT.

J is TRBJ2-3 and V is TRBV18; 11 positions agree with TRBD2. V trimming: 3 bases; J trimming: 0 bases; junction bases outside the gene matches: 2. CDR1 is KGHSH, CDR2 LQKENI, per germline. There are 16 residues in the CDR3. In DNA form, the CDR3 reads TGTGCCAGCTCACCGATAGCGGGAGGGAGCACAGATACGCAGTATTTT. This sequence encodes CASSPIAGGSTDTQYF.

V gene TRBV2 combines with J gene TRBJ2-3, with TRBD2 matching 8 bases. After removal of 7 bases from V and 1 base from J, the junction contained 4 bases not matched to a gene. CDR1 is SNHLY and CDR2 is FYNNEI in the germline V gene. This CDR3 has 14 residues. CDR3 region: CASTWTSRTDTQYF. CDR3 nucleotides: TGTGCCAGCACCTGGACTAGCCGCACAGATACGCAGTATTTT.

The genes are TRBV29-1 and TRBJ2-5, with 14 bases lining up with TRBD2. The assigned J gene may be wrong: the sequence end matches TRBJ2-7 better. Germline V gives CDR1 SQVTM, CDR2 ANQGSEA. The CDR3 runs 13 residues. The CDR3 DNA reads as TGCAGCGTGACTAGCGGGAGGGCCTCCGAGCAGTACTTC. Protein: CSVTSGRASEQYF.

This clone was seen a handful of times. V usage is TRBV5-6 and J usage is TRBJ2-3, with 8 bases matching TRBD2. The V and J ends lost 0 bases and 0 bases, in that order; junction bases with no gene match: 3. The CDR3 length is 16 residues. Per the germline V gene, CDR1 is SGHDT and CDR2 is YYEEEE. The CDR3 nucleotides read TGTGCCAGCAGCTTGGGCGGGAGGAGTAGCACAGATACGCAGTATTTT. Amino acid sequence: CASSLGGRSSTDTQYF.

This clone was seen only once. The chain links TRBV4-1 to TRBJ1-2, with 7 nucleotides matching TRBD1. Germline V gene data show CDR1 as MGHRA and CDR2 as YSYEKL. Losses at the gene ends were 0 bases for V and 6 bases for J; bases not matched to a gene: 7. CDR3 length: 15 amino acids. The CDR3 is CASSQEPGQPHGYTF. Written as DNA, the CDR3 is TGCGCCAGCAGCCAAGAACCGGGACAGCCCCATGGCTACACCTTC.

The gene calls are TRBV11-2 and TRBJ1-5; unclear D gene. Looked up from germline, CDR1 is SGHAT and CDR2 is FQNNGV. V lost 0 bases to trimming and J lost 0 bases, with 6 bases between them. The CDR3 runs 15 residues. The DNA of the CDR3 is TGTGCCAGCAGCTTAGATCGGGGTAGCAATCAGCCCCAGCATTTT. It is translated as CASSLDRGSNQPQHF.